Reported below is one T cell receptor beta chain. Antigen unknown. The time point is: cycle 4 day 1 (C4D1), after 6 weeks of nivolumab. Each patient relapsed following autologous stem cell transplantation, and prior brentuximab vedotin exposure differed. Isolation of CD8+ T cells from thawed PBMCs used magnetic negative selection. The study recorded best responses of complete response, partial response or progressive disease. The data were obtained in a study of PD-1 blockade in classical Hodgkin lymphoma. Study conclusions and caveats: CD4+ but not CD8+ TCR diversity rose significantly by C4D1.

Produced via immunoSEQ multiplex PCR; TCRdb's table is partial and in-frame only. The data hold some 20,000 clones, with around 89% observed a single time. The sequence derives from a human donor with classical Hodgkin lymphoma. The sequencing here drew on CD8+ T cells from blood, taken before the fourth cycle of nivolumab.

CDR3 protein: CASSLIDPGANVLTF. The CDR3, as DNA: TGTGCCAGCAGTTTGATTGACCCTGGGGCCAACGTCCTGACTTTC. The chain recombines TRBV27 with TRBJ2-6, with unresolved D. The CDR3 extends over 15 amino acids. V was shortened by 3 bases and J by 2 bases, with 8 bases between the two germline ends. CDR1 and CDR2 (germline): MNHEY, SMNVEV (reference sequence).